Listed below are T cell receptor beta chains from one sample, sequenced in a study of blood T cell repertoires in COVID-19. Profiling relied on immunoSEQ multiplex PCR, and the TCRdb table lists in-frame clones only, not all of them. The data contain fewer than 200,000 clones, 83% of them seen just once; the ten biggest clones take up 3.6%. What was sequenced was PBMCs or T cells enriched from blood (not recorded which). Receptors were obtained from a woman aged 45-65 years in a cohort exposed to, infected with or recovered from COVID-19 (not recorded which). Each CDR3 is given with its conserved first and last residue. D genes are given only for firm matches. Clone size appears in some rows only: once, few, many, or a class for an expanded clone.

CDR3nt: TGTGCCAGCAGCCGACGGGGGGGAGCTAACTATGGCTACACCTTC
CDR3aa: CASSRRGGANYGYTF
j_gene: TRBJ1-2
abundance: NA
d_gene: NA
v_gene: TRBV3-1/TRBV3-2

CDR3nt: TGTGCCGGAGGGCCCTCAGGCTATGGAAACACCATATATTTT
CDR3aa: CAGGPSGYGNTIYF
j_gene: TRBJ1-3
abundance: NA
d_gene: NA
v_gene: TRBV19

CDR3nt: TGTGCCAGCAGTGAAGTCCGTGCTATTACCTACAATGAGCAGTTCTTC
CDR3aa: CASSEVRAITYNEQFF
j_gene: TRBJ2-1
abundance: NA
d_gene: NA
v_gene: TRBV6-1

CDR3nt: TGTGCCAGCTCGCCACGTGAGGGTCAAAACCCTCCGGTGGGCTATGGCTACACCTTC
CDR3aa: CASSPREGQNPPVGYGYTF
j_gene: TRBJ1-2
abundance: NA
d_gene: NA
v_gene: TRBV18

CDR3nt: TGTGCCAGCAGCGGAACAGGGTCCTCTGGAAACACCATATATTTT
CDR3aa: CASSGTGSSGNTIYF
j_gene: TRBJ1-3
abundance: NA
d_gene: NA
v_gene: TRBV9

CDR3nt: TGTGCCAGCAGTGAAATGCTCAGCTCTGGGGCCAACGTCCTGACTTTC
CDR3aa: CASSEMLSSGANVLTF
j_gene: TRBJ2-6
abundance: NA
d_gene: NA
v_gene: TRBV6-1

CDR3nt: TGTGCCAGCAGTTTAGTTGTGACAGGGGATGGCTACACCTTC
CDR3aa: CASSLVVTGDGYTF
j_gene: TRBJ1-2
abundance: NA
d_gene: TRBD1
v_gene: TRBV28

CDR3nt: TGTGCCATCAGTGAGTCCGACAGGGGCGAGCAGTACTTC
CDR3aa: CAISESDRGEQYF
j_gene: TRBJ2-7
abundance: NA
d_gene: TRBD1
v_gene: TRBV10-3

CDR3nt: TGCGCCAGCAGCGGGGTCGGGACAGGCAGCAATGAGCAGTTCTTC
CDR3aa: CASSGVGTGSNEQFF
j_gene: TRBJ2-1
abundance: NA
d_gene: TRBD1
v_gene: TRBV5-1

CDR3nt: TGTGCCAGTAGTAATGACCCCCTAGCGCAGAGCTATGGCTACACCTTC
CDR3aa: CASSNDPLAQSYGYTF
j_gene: TRBJ1-2
abundance: NA
d_gene: NA
v_gene: TRBV19

CDR3nt: TGTGCCAGCAGCCCACAGGGGGCCACTGAAGCTTTCTTT
CDR3aa: CASSPQGATEAFF
j_gene: TRBJ1-1
abundance: NA
d_gene: TRBD1
v_gene: TRBV5-4

CDR3nt: TGTGCCAGCTCAAGGGCAGGGGGTTACAATGAGCAGTTCTTC
CDR3aa: CASSRAGGYNEQFF
j_gene: TRBJ2-1
abundance: NA
d_gene: TRBD1
v_gene: TRBV18

CDR3nt: TGTGCCACCAGTGCTGAGGGGAGGACAGATACGCAGTATTTT
CDR3aa: CATSAEGRTDTQYF
j_gene: TRBJ2-3
abundance: NA
d_gene: NA
v_gene: TRBV24-1

CDR3nt: TGTGCCAGCAGTACACCTCAAGGGGTTCGGGGGGAGGTGCTGTTTTTT
CDR3aa: CASSTPQGVRGEVLFF
j_gene: TRBJ2-2
abundance: NA
d_gene: TRBD2
v_gene: TRBV25-1

CDR3nt: TGTGCCAGCTCACCATTGCCAGGGAATCAGCCCCAGCATTTT
CDR3aa: CASSPLPGNQPQHF
j_gene: TRBJ1-5
abundance: NA
d_gene: NA
v_gene: TRBV18

CDR3nt: TGTGCCAGTAGTATAGGAACAGGGATAAACTACAATGAGCAGTTCTTC
CDR3aa: CASSIGTGINYNEQFF
j_gene: TRBJ2-1
abundance: NA
d_gene: NA
v_gene: TRBV19

CDR3nt: TGTGCCAGCAGTCCCCCCTTGACAGGGACCGGAAACACCATATATTTT
CDR3aa: CASSPPLTGTGNTIYF
j_gene: TRBJ1-3
abundance: once
d_gene: TRBD1
v_gene: TRBV28

CDR3nt: TGTGCCAGTTCTCCTCTAAGATATGGACAGACAAACACTGAAGCTTTCTTT
CDR3aa: CASSPLRYGQTNTEAFF
j_gene: TRBJ1-1
abundance: NA
d_gene: NA
v_gene: TRBV19

CDR3nt: TGTGCCACCAGCCACAACCTAATAGGACAGGGAGCTGAAGAGCAGTACTTC
CDR3aa: CATSHNLIGQGAEEQYF
j_gene: TRBJ2-7
abundance: few
d_gene: TRBD1
v_gene: TRBV15

CDR3nt: TGTGCCAGCAGCCCCCGCCTGACAGGTTCGAGACACTACGAGCAGTACTTC
CDR3aa: CASSPRLTGSRHYEQYF
j_gene: TRBJ2-7
abundance: NA
d_gene: NA
v_gene: TRBV7-9

CDR3nt: TGTGCCAGCAGCTTAGGGCTCGCAGGGGACTATGGCTACACCTTC
CDR3aa: CASSLGLAGDYGYTF
j_gene: TRBJ1-2
abundance: NA
d_gene: NA
v_gene: TRBV7-2

CDR3nt: TGTGCCAGCAGTTCCCCGGGTAGCGGTAATCAAGAGACCCAGTACTTC
CDR3aa: CASSSPGSGNQETQYF
j_gene: TRBJ2-5
abundance: NA
d_gene: NA
v_gene: TRBV28

CDR3nt: TGTGCCAGCAGCCGCCGGACAGTCTCTGGTCAGCCCCAGCATTTT
CDR3aa: CASSRRTVSGQPQHF
j_gene: TRBJ1-5
abundance: NA
d_gene: NA
v_gene: TRBV5-6

CDR3nt: TGTGCCAGCAGCCCTTACCGGGACAGGGACGGCTACACCTTC
CDR3aa: CASSPYRDRDGYTF
j_gene: TRBJ1-2
abundance: NA
d_gene: TRBD1
v_gene: TRBV7-9

CDR3nt: TGTGCCAGCAGCCCGCGCCCGACAGGGGGCGGGGAGACCCAGTACTTC
CDR3aa: CASSPRPTGGGETQYF
j_gene: TRBJ2-5
abundance: few
d_gene: TRBD1
v_gene: TRBV5-4

CDR3nt: TGTGCCAGCAGCCAAGTCGGTGCGGCGGGGGCAGGGGCCGGGGAGCTGTTTTTT
CDR3aa: CASSQVGAAGAGAGELFF
j_gene: TRBJ2-2
abundance: NA
d_gene: NA
v_gene: TRBV3-1/TRBV3-2

CDR3nt: TGTGCCAGTAGTACCCGGGACAACTCCTACGAGCAGTACTTC
CDR3aa: CASSTRDNSYEQYF
j_gene: TRBJ2-7
abundance: NA
d_gene: NA
v_gene: TRBV19

CDR3nt: TGTGCCAGCAGCCCGAGTGGGACTAGCGGGAGTACGGATGAGCAGTTCTTC
CDR3aa: CASSPSGTSGSTDEQFF
j_gene: TRBJ2-1
abundance: NA
d_gene: TRBD2
v_gene: TRBV7-3

CDR3nt: TGTGCCAGCAGTTTCCCCCAACAGGGTACCTCGTACAATGAGCAGTTCTTC
CDR3aa: CASSFPQQGTSYNEQFF
j_gene: TRBJ2-1
abundance: NA
d_gene: NA
v_gene: TRBV28

CDR3nt: TGTGCCAGCAGCCAAGAGAGAGCTAGCGGCAGCACAGATACGCAGTATTTT
CDR3aa: CASSQERASGSTDTQYF
j_gene: TRBJ2-3
abundance: NA
d_gene: TRBD2
v_gene: TRBV4-2

CDR3nt: TGTGCCAGCAGCTTGCTGCCCGCCGGGACAGGGAATGGCTACACCTTC
CDR3aa: CASSLLPAGTGNGYTF
j_gene: TRBJ1-2
abundance: NA
d_gene: TRBD1
v_gene: TRBV5-4

CDR3nt: TGTGCCAGCAGCCCCCGGGGAACAGGGACCTACAATGAGCAGTTCTTC
CDR3aa: CASSPRGTGTYNEQFF
j_gene: TRBJ2-1
abundance: NA
d_gene: NA
v_gene: TRBV9

CDR3nt: TGTGCCTGGAGTGTGGGACAGAGACTCAATCAGCCCCAGCATTTT
CDR3aa: CAWSVGQRLNQPQHF
j_gene: TRBJ1-5
abundance: NA
d_gene: TRBD1
v_gene: TRBV30

CDR3nt: TGTGCCAGCAGTAACCGGGACAGGAGTGGCTACACCTTC
CDR3aa: CASSNRDRSGYTF
j_gene: TRBJ1-2
abundance: NA
d_gene: TRBD1
v_gene: TRBV27

CDR3nt: TGTGCCACCAGCAGAAGGCAGGGCCCCTCTGGAAACACCATATATTTT
CDR3aa: CATSRRQGPSGNTIYF
j_gene: TRBJ1-3
abundance: NA
d_gene: NA
v_gene: TRBV15

CDR3nt: TGTGCCAGTAGTATGGGTGCGGAAAACCAGATCAAATATAGCAATCAGCCCCAGCATTTT
CDR3aa: CASSMGAENQIKYSNQPQHF
j_gene: TRBJ1-5
abundance: once
d_gene: NA
v_gene: TRBV19

CDR3nt: TGTGCCACCAGTGACGCCGGGACAGGGGGTTTTCTCGAGCAGTACTTC
CDR3aa: CATSDAGTGGFLEQYF
j_gene: TRBJ2-7
abundance: NA
d_gene: TRBD1
v_gene: TRBV24-1

CDR3nt: TGTGCCAGCAGCCCCACCTTGGCTGGGGAGCTGTTTTTT
CDR3aa: CASSPTLAGELFF
j_gene: TRBJ2-2
abundance: few
d_gene: NA
v_gene: TRBV7-9

CDR3nt: TGCGCCAGCCGAAAGATGGGACAGAACACCGGGGAGCTGTTTTTT
CDR3aa: CASRKMGQNTGELFF
j_gene: TRBJ2-2
abundance: NA
d_gene: NA
v_gene: TRBV5-1

CDR3nt: TGTGCCAGCAGCCCCCGAGGAGCGGGAGATAATGAGCAGTTCTTC
CDR3aa: CASSPRGAGDNEQFF
j_gene: TRBJ2-1
abundance: NA
d_gene: TRBD2
v_gene: TRBV9

CDR3nt: TGTGCCACCAGCAGACGGAACCTAGCGGGGCTTTTCAATGAGCAGTTCTTC
CDR3aa: CATSRRNLAGLFNEQFF
j_gene: TRBJ2-1
abundance: NA
d_gene: TRBD2
v_gene: TRBV15

CDR3nt: TGCGCCAGCAGCTTTGGACGCTCGAGGGAAAACACCGGGGAGCTGTTTTTT
CDR3aa: CASSFGRSRENTGELFF
j_gene: TRBJ2-2
abundance: NA
d_gene: NA
v_gene: TRBV5-1